The rows below give T cell receptor beta chains drawn from one sample of a study of shared clonotypes between healthy human individuals. Some clones are missing from TCRdb's copy, which holds only in-frame ones; the method was immunoSEQ multiplex PCR. The data show about 1.1 million clones, more than 75% seen once. The specimen was memory CD4+ T cells from PBMCs. These receptors all come from a man in his late teens or twenties in good health. Some clones in this sample may be carry-over from other donors' samples. Both conserved end residues are part of each CDR3. The D gene is left open where the match is weak. For some rows the clone size is stated as once, few or many, or as a class when expanded; others skip it.

cdr3_nt	cdr3_aa	v_call	j_call	clone_size	d_call
TGTGCCTGGAGTTTTGATTCGGGGCCCCAGCATTTT	CAWSFDSGPQHF	TRBV30	TRBJ1-5	.	.
TGTGCCAGCGCCACGGGAGTGAACTTAAGGGTCACAGATACGCAGTATTTT	CASATGVNLRVTDTQYF	TRBV7-2	TRBJ2-3	.	.
TGTGCCAGCAGTGAAGCAAACCCCTCTCTCGGGGGTTCACCCCTCCACTTT	CASSEANPSLGGSPLHF	TRBV2	TRBJ1-6	.	.
TGTGCCAGCTCACCGGTCGCAGGGGCGGCGGAGACCCAGTACTTC	CASSPVAGAAETQYF	TRBV18	TRBJ2-5	.	.
TGTGCCAGCTCACCCATTGGGGGTAATCAGCCCCAGCATTTT	CASSPIGGNQPQHF	TRBV18	TRBJ1-5	.	.
TGTGCCAGCAGCAAATGGGACAGGGGAGAGACCCAGTACTTC	CASSKWDRGETQYF	TRBV7-9	TRBJ2-5	.	TRBD1
TGCGCCAGCAGCTCCTTATATGGTTACGAGCAGTACTTC	CASSSLYGYEQYF	TRBV5-1	TRBJ2-7	once	.
TGTGCCAGCAGCGACGGGGGGCTAGCGGGAGCATTGAATGAGCAGTTCTTC	CASSDGGLAGALNEQFF	TRBV28	TRBJ2-1	once	TRBD2
TGCGCCAGCAGCCGCCGGGGACAGGTGAAAGACGGGGAGCTGTTTTTT	CASSRRGQVKDGELFF	TRBV5-1	TRBJ2-2	few	TRBD1
TGTGCCAGTAGCCGTGGGAGGAATGGCTACACCTTC	CASSRGRNGYTF	TRBV19	TRBJ1-2	few	.
TGTGCCACCAGCAGACAGGGGGCGCTGACCGGGGCCAACGTCCTGACTTTC	CATSRQGALTGANVLTF	TRBV15	TRBJ2-6	.	TRBD1
TGCGCCAGCAGCTTGGGAGGTGGGACAGGGTCCAACACTGAAGCTTTCTTT	CASSLGGGTGSNTEAFF	TRBV5-1	TRBJ1-1	once	TRBD1
TGTGCCAGCAGCTTGACAGGACAAGACACTGAAGCTTTCTTT	CASSLTGQDTEAFF	TRBV7-3	TRBJ1-1	few	.
TGTGCCAGCGGTGCGAGCAGGGGCGGTACTCGCTCGAACACCGGGGAGCTGTTTTTT	CASGASRGGTRSNTGELFF	TRBV27	TRBJ2-2	.	.
TGTGCCAGCTCACCTAGGGACAGTTATACGGACATTCAGTACTTC	CASSPRDSYTDIQYF	TRBV18	TRBJ2-4	.	TRBD1
TGTGCCAGCAGCTCCCGTCGGGGGAGGTTAGTGGACTATGGCTACACCTTC	CASSSRRGRLVDYGYTF	TRBV13	TRBJ1-2	.	.
TGTGCCAGCAGCTGGGCAAGGGGCACAGATACGCAGTATTTT	CASSWARGTDTQYF	TRBV5-4	TRBJ2-3	.	.
TGTGCCAGCAGTTTATCCGTTCGCACAGATACGCAGTATTTT	CASSLSVRTDTQYF	TRBV27	TRBJ2-3	many	.
TGCGCCAGCAGCCAAACCATTGGACAGGGGGGCGGAGTACCATACGAGCAGTACTTC	CASSQTIGQGGGVPYEQYF	TRBV4-1	TRBJ2-7	.	TRBD1
TGTGCCAGCTCACCAGGACAGGGAGTGAATGAAAAACTGTTTTTT	CASSPGQGVNEKLFF	TRBV18	TRBJ1-4	.	TRBD1
TGTGCCAGCAGCTTGGGCGAGAGAGGCAATCAGCCCCAGCATTTT	CASSLGERGNQPQHF	TRBV7-6	TRBJ1-5	once	.
TGTGCCAGCAGCTTGGGGACAGGGGTCGGGGGAAACACCATATATTTT	CASSLGTGVGGNTIYF	TRBV5-4	TRBJ1-3	.	TRBD1
TGTGCCAGTAGTGAAGACCAAACGCAGCCCCAGCATTTT	CASSEDQTQPQHF	TRBV19	TRBJ1-5	once	.
TGCGCCAGCAGGCCGACTAGCGGGAGCAGGGCGGATACGCAGTATTTT	CASRPTSGSRADTQYF	TRBV5-1	TRBJ2-3	.	TRBD2
TGTGCCATCAGTGGTGGGATAAGGGGTAACACTGAAGCTTTCTTT	CAISGGIRGNTEAFF	TRBV10-3	TRBJ1-1	few	.